These 9 T cell receptor beta chains came from one sample sequenced in a study of CD8+ T cells in alopecia areata. RNA extraction and reverse transcription yielded cDNA as sequencing template. TCRdb's copy holds only in-frame clones and misses some; the assay was immunoSEQ multiplex PCR. Of approximately 59,000 clones detected, 45% to 55% appear once; the ten largest clones hold about 18%. The sample here was CD8+ T cells sorted from blood, taken at week 0. Every receptor here comes from a human donor with alopecia areata.

The chain uses TRBV6-5 and TRBJ2-1, with 10 bases lining up with TRBD2. The ends lost 5 bases at V and 7 bases at J; junction bases unmatched: 5. Germline loops: CDR1 MNHEY, CDR2 SVGAGI. CDR3 length: 14 amino acids. CDR3 coding DNA: TGTGCCAGCAGTAAACTAGCGGGAATTAATGAGCAGTTCTTC. Translation: CASSKLAGINEQFF.

The rearrangement links TRBV2 to TRBJ2-7; 7 positions match TRBD2. Trimming removed 7 bases from V and 4 bases from J; junction bases left unmatched: 16. Germline CDR1 reads SNHLY; CDR2 reads FYNNEI. The CDR3 contains 16 residues. In nucleotides, the CDR3 is TGTGCCAGCACCCGAACGGGGCTTACGGGGGGATACGAGCAGTACTTC. It encodes CASTRTGLTGGYEQYF.

This chain joins TRBV7-2 and TRBJ1-1; 7 bases are shared with TRBD1. The CDR3 contains 19 residues. Germline V gene sequence: CDR1 SGHTA, CDR2 FQGNSA. J was trimmed by 3 bases and V by 4 bases; bases with no gene match: 20. CDR3 residues: CASSSLHEGALNMYTEAFF. The CDR3 nucleotides read TGTGCCAGCAGCTCCCTCCACGAGGGGGCCTTAAATATGTACACTGAAGCTTTCTTT.

In its sample, this clone ranks as medium-sized. The CDR3 here is CASSPPSSGNTIYF. The DNA of the CDR3 is TGTGCCAGCAGCCCACCGTCCTCTGGAAACACCATATATTTT. This chain connects TRBV28 to TRBJ1-3; D is unclear. The CDR3 is made up of 14 amino acids. V was clipped by 6 bases and J by 0 bases, with 9 bases between them. Germline V gives CDR1 MDHEN, CDR2 SYDVKM.

This chain links TRBV4-1 with TRBJ2-5; 8 nucleotides match TRBD1. Gene TRBJ2-7 matches the end of the DNA better, so the J call may be wrong. Looked up from germline, CDR1 is MGHRA and CDR2 is YSYEKL. The CDR3 contains 12 residues. The CDR3 bases are TGCGCCAGCAGCGACAGGGGTTACGAGCAGTACTTC. Amino acids: CASSDRGYEQYF.

This chain links TRBV29-1 with TRBJ2-1, with unresolved D. V was clipped by 6 bases and J by 6 bases, with 9 bases between them. Germline lookup yields CDR1 SQVTM and CDR2 ANQGSEA. CDR3 length: 11 residues. The CDR3 here is CSVESLNEQFF. The DNA of the CDR3 is TGCAGCGTGGAGAGCCTCAATGAGCAGTTCTTC.

This clone turned up a few times. The chain has TRBV7-3 and TRBJ2-6, with D possibly matching TRBD2 (7 bases). The CDR3 runs to 18 residues. Trimming took off 9 bases at V and 8 bases at J, with 29 bases between the two ends. Germline V gene sequence: CDR1 SGHTA, CDR2 FQGTGA. This CDR3 reads CASPPPLGGGRRTNVLTF. CDR3 bases: TGTGCCAGTCCTCCTCCCCTCGGCGGGGGCCGTAGGACCAACGTCCTGACTTTC.

The sample holds a few counts of this clone. The DNA for the CDR3 is TGTGCCCTATCCGGGACAGGGTACACTGAAGCTTTCTTT. Amino acids: CALSGTGYTEAFF. This chain uses TRBV30 with TRBJ1-1; 9 bases align to TRBD1. Germline CDR1 is GTSNPN and CDR2 is SVGIG (reference sequence). J lost 3 bases, V lost 8 bases, and 7 bases had no gene match. This CDR3 is built from 13 residues.

This clone was seen a handful of times. This chain joins TRBV7-2 and TRBJ2-7; TRBD2 matches 9 bases. Germline loops: CDR1 SGHTA, CDR2 FQGNSA. With V trimmed by 1 base and J by 7 bases, 8 bases remained unmatched. This CDR3 contains 15 residues. The CDR3 here is CASSLVLAGAMEQYF. Written as DNA, the CDR3 is TGTGCCAGCAGCTTAGTATTAGCGGGAGCTATGGAGCAGTACTTC.